This record looks at one TCR beta chain sequence and its context. Its antigen remains unknown. This record belongs to a study of T cells in narcolepsy. The overall study: Patients with NT1 or NT2 and healthy control donors were enrolled. Study results and caveats: No autoreactive T cell clone sequences appeared in some memory CD4+ repertoires. Blood of same and different patients, but not healthy controls, reportedly held recurring autoreactive clonotypes. Comparing one patient's CSF and blood CD4+ clonotypes highlighted HCRT- and TRIB2-specific autoreactive clonotypes.

Generated by immunoSEQ multiplex PCR, the TCRdb table keeps only in-frame clones and is missing some. The repertoire holds 27,000 or so clones, with around three quarters as singletons. The germline V and J ends were trimmed by 5 bases and 4 bases, with 17 bases remaining between them. The germline V gene encodes CDR1 MNHEY and CDR2 SMNVEV (reference sequence). The CDR3 is 15 amino acids. The sequence derives from a human donor with narcolepsy. Input material: CD45RA- memory CD4+ T cells from PBMCs. V gene TRBV27 combines with J gene TRBJ1-2; D might be TRBD1 (6 bases). This CDR3 is CASSLKQAGVYGYTF. The CDR3 DNA sequence: TGTGCCAGCAGTCTAAAACAGGCAGGGGTCTATGGCTACACCTTC.